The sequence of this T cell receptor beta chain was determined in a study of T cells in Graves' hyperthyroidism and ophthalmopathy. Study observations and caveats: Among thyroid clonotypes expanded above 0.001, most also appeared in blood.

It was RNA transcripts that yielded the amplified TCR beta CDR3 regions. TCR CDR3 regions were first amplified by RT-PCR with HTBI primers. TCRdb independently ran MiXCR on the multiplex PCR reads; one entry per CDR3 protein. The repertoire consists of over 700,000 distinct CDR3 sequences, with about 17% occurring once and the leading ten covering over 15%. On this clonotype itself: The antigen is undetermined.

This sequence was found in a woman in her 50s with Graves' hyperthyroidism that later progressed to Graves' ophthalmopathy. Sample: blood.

CDR3 sequence reads: CASTRRAQNSPLHF. The CDR3 nucleotides read TGTGCCAGCACCAGAAGGGCCCAAAATTCACCCCTCCACTTT. This rearrangement joins TRBV6-2 or TRBV6-3 to TRBJ1-6; no reliable D call. The CDR3 consists of 14 residues. Germline CDR1 reads MNHEY; CDR2 reads SVGEGT. Trimming pared 7 bases from V and 7 bases from J, leaving 14 bases between.